This paragraph reports one T cell receptor (beta chain). As yet, its antigen is unknown. Sequenced by immunoSEQ multiplex PCR; TCRdb stores in-frame clones only, minus some. This table has about 82,000 clones, less than 85% appearing once. Sampled blood was obtained at baseline, cycle 4 day 1, and cycle 7 day 1. This record belongs to a study of OX40 agonist ivuxolimab in advanced cancers. Study information: Patients' therapy was ivuxolimab, an antibody that acts as an agonist of OX40 (CD134).

The study's findings and limits: Researchers report that CD8+ T cells had, on average, more expanded clones than CD4+. At 0.1 to 3.0 mg/kg, clonal expansion of CD4+ and CD8+ blood T cells had occurred by week 6.

V was trimmed by 2 bases and J by 6 bases, leaving 17 bases between them. The CDR3 totals 15 residues. Germline V gives CDR1 SGDLS, CDR2 YYNGEE. The clonotype comes from an adult with an advanced solid tumor such as melanoma, head and neck, liver or kidney cancer. This rearrangement joins TRBV9 to TRBJ1-2, with a weak D call TRBD1 (5 bases). Sequenced material: CD4+ or CD8+ T cells sorted from blood, taken in a trial of the OX40 agonist ivuxolimab. CDR3 protein: CASSVYRGVDHGYTF. As DNA, the CDR3 is TGTGCCAGCAGCGTCTACCGGGGCGTGGATCATGGCTACACCTTC.